This T cell receptor beta chain was recovered during a study of shared clonotypes between healthy human individuals. In the study overall: The donor group consisted of a couple of women and three men, aged 18 to 49.

This clone was counted a few times. Its target is not known. General study points: Relative to clonotypes present in all four donors, those not shared had lower generation probabilities.

Authors' methods: Filtering of immunoSEQ junctional sequences could not match full-length read filtering. Clones were read by immunoSEQ multiplex PCR, and TCRdb kept only the in-frame ones, dropping some. The V and J calls and the clone size are those of that table, but D and trimming were determined from the DNA. The table shows about 1 million clones, with 70% to 80% occurring only once. Per germline, CDR1 SGHTA and CDR2 FQGNSA. The CDR3 is 15 amino acids. V was cut by 5 bases and J by 6 bases, with 18 bases left in between. This chain uses TRBV7-2 with TRBJ2-3, with D perhaps being TRBD1 or TRBD2 (5 bases each). The receptor was derived from a man between 18 and 35 years old in good health. Some clones in this sample may be carry-over from other donors' samples. Sample: memory CD4+ T cells from PBMCs. Subset in this sample: CD45RA-negative fraction. In nucleotides, the CDR3 is TGTGCCAGCAGCCCCGGGACCTGGGCAGTGGATACGCAGTATTTT. It encodes CASSPGTWAVDTQYF.